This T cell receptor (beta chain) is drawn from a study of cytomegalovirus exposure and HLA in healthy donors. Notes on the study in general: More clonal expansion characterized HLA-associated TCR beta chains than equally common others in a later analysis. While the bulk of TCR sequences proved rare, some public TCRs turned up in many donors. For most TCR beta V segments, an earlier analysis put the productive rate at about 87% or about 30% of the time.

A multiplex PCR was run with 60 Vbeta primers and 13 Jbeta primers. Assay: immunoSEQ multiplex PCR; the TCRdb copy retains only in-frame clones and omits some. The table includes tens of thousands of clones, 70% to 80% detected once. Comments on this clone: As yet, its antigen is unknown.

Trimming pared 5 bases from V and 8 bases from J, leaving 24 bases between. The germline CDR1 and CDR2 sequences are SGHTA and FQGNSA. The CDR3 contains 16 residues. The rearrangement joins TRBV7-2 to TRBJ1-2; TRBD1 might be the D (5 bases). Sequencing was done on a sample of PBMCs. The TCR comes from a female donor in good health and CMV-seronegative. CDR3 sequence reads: CASSADSLRPVQGYTF. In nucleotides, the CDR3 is TGTGCCAGCAGCGCCGACAGTCTCCGGCCGGTTCAGGGCTACACCTTC.